The rows below give T cell receptor beta chains drawn from one sample of a study of blood T cell repertoires in COVID-19. Measured with immunoSEQ multiplex PCR; TCRdb has only the in-frame clones, and not every one. Of around 63,000 clones in the sample, 70% to 90% are singletons; the top ten hold 6.5% to 7.5%. Input material: peripheral blood. The receptors come from a man aged 55 to 70 with acute or convalescent COVID-19. The CDR3 runs from the conserved cysteine through the conserved F or W. A D gene is named only where the DNA matches it firmly. Clone size is stated in some rows and not others, as once, few, many or a class when expanded.

J,V,D,size,CDR3,DNA
TRBJ1-3,TRBV25-1,TRBD1,-,CASSYPGGAGNTIYF,TGTGCCAGCAGTTATCCAGGGGGCGCCGGAAACACCATATATTTT
TRBJ1-1,TRBV7-3,TRBD1,few,CASSRTGGTEAFF,TGTGCCAGCTCCCGGACAGGGGGAACTGAAGCTTTCTTT
TRBJ2-1,TRBV4-1,TRBD2,-,CASSQEDGGGLSEQFF,TGCGCCAGCAGCCAAGAGGACGGGGGGGGACTTAGTGAGCAGTTCTTC
TRBJ2-3,TRBV7-9,TRBD1,-,CASSAVIGTVSTDTQYF,TGTGCCAGCAGCGCAGTAATTGGGACAGTTTCGACAGATACGCAGTATTTT
TRBJ2-2,TRBV6-6,TRBD1,-,CASSYGRGPDTGELFF,TGTGCCAGCAGTTACGGCAGGGGGCCCGACACCGGGGAGCTGTTTTTT
TRBJ1-1,TRBV9,-,-,CASSVTQGGKAFF,TGTGCCAGCAGCGTAACTCAAGGGGGAAAAGCTTTCTTT
TRBJ1-3,TRBV5-5,-,-,CASSLRADGNTIYF,TGTGCCAGCAGCCTGAGGGCAGATGGAAACACCATATATTTT
TRBJ2-3,TRBV4-1,-,-,CASSAYRSGTDTQYF,TGCGCCAGCAGCGCCTACAGAAGTGGCACAGATACGCAGTATTTT
TRBJ2-3,TRBV19,TRBD2,-,CASKTSGGPKSYF,TGTGCCAGTAAGACTAGCGGGGGGCCGAAGTCGTATTTT
TRBJ1-1,TRBV28,TRBD1,once,CASSLTGSTEAFF,TGTGCCAGCAGTTTGACAGGGAGCACTGAAGCTTTCTTT
TRBJ2-2,TRBV6-5,-,-,CASSWSRENTGELFF,TGTGCCAGCAGTTGGTCCAGGGAGAACACCGGGGAGCTGTTTTTT
TRBJ1-4,TRBV6-4,-,-,CARGRRGATNEKLFF,TGTGCCCGGGGTAGGAGGGGAGCAACTAATGAAAAACTGTTTTTT
TRBJ2-1,TRBV2,-,-,CASRQVSSYNEQFF,TGTGCCAGCAGACAGGTTAGCTCCTACAATGAGCAGTTCTTC
TRBJ2-7,TRBV13,-,-,CASSYHGSSYEQYF,TGTGCCAGCAGCTACCACGGTAGCTCCTACGAGCAGTACTTC
TRBJ1-1,TRBV7-3,TRBD1,few,CASSPNVGGDRGGTEAFF,TGTGCCAGCAGCCCGAATGTAGGGGGTGACAGGGGCGGGACTGAAGCTTTCTTT
TRBJ2-1,TRBV3-1/TRBV3-2,-,-,CASSQGRTLGEQFF,TGTGCCAGCAGCCAAGGAAGGACTCTCGGTGAGCAGTTCTTC
TRBJ2-3,TRBV9,TRBD2,-,CASTRAGGGTTDTQYF,TGTGCCAGCACCAGAGCAGGCGGGGGAACCACAGATACGCAGTATTTT
TRBJ1-2,TRBV6-5,-,once,CASSREIINYGYTF,TGTGCCAGCAGCCGAGAAATAATCAACTATGGCTACACCTTC
TRBJ2-5,TRBV28,TRBD2,-,CASSSLAGALETQYF,TGTGCCAGCAGTTCCCTAGCGGGGGCTCTAGAGACCCAGTACTTC
TRBJ1-1,TRBV6-6,-,-,CASSKQSTEAFF,TGTGCCAGCAGTAAACAGAGTACTGAAGCTTTCTTT
TRBJ1-6,TRBV5-1,-,-,CASSSGGRTGSSPLHF,TGCGCCAGCAGCTCCGGGGGGCGAACAGGGAGCTCACCCCTCCACTTT
TRBJ2-7,TRBV30,-,-,CALQVYSYEQYF,TGTGCCCTACAGGTGTACTCCTACGAGCAGTACTTC
TRBJ2-6,TRBV11-2,-,-,CASSGTLPSGANVLTF,TGTGCCAGCAGCGGGACACTTCCCTCTGGGGCCAACGTCCTGACTTTC
TRBJ2-2,TRBV5-6,TRBD1,-,CASSSLGQPNTGELFF,TGTGCCAGCAGCTCGCTGGGACAGCCGAACACCGGGGAGCTGTTTTTT
TRBJ2-7,TRBV9,-,-,CASSVRQESYEQYF,TGTGCCAGCAGCGTTAGACAGGAATCCTACGAGCAGTACTTC
TRBJ1-2,TRBV12-3/TRBV12-4,-,-,CASSLAGVGYTF,TGTGCCAGCAGTTTGGCAGGGGTCGGCTACACCTTC
TRBJ1-3,TRBV6-5,TRBD1,-,CASRMGQGGNTIYF,TGTGCCAGCAGAATGGGACAGGGCGGAAACACCATATATTTT
TRBJ1-2,TRBV28,TRBD1,once,CASSFVQGAFKDGYTF,TGTGCCAGCAGTTTCGTCCAGGGGGCGTTTAAAGATGGCTACACCTTC
TRBJ1-3,TRBV6-1,TRBD1,-,CASSEVTGRNTIYF,TGTGCCAGCAGTGAAGTGACAGGGAGAAACACCATATATTTT